This T cell receptor beta chain stems from a study of blood T cell repertoires in COVID-19. CDR1 is KGHDR and CDR2 is SFDVKD in the germline V gene. This CDR3 region has 13 residues. V shed 3 bases and J shed 3 bases, with 7 bases lying between them. In the authors' workflow: Amplification from reference gene primers served as the basis for estimated nucleated cell counts. The repertoire was sequenced with immunoSEQ multiplex PCR; TCRdb's copy has only in-frame clones and lacks some. The V and J calls and clone size come from that table; D and trimming were worked out from the DNA. The sample contains 65,000 to 85,000 clones, over 70% of which appear only once. In its sample, this clone was seen once.

This chain joins TRBV24-1 and TRBJ2-5, with D unclear. This sequence was found in a man in his forties or fifties with active COVID-19. The sequencing sample was made of peripheral blood. The CDR3: CATSDAIKETQYF. CDR3 bases: TGTGCCACCAGTGATGCGATTAAAGAGACCCAGTACTTC.